This entry describes one TCR beta chain. Which antigen it targets is not known. There are no base qualities to consult, and no much larger clone falls within one base. Samples from volunteer blood donors who had recovered from COVID-19 were contributed by a second Seattle source. Collaborating institutions collected whole blood in K2EDTA tubes following their own protocols. For TCRbeta analysis, collaborators shipped samples as frozen whole blood, isolated PBMCs, or DNA extracted from either of those sample types. This sample is drawn from a study of blood T cell repertoires in COVID-19 (TCRdb year 2020). Regarding the complete study: Samples covering the acute and convalescent phases of COVID-19 were provided by collaborators in the United States, Italy and Spain. A de-identified subject ID, COVID-19 status, age in years and sex were almost always included in the sample metadata. The samples were drawn from the first 160 participants of the ongoing ImmuneRACE study and from 950 to 1,500 subjects provided by 6 global collaborators. The material from the prospective study consisted of cDNA or gDNA derived from T cells, B-cell-depleted T cells, or PBMCs. The repertoires were released in a freely available public database meant as a resource for research on the immune response to SARS-CoV-2. HLA class I and class II types, where available, came from metadata supplied by the sample provider rather than from assay-based typing. Deeply sampled blood TCRbeta repertoires from subjects exposed to, actively infected with, or recovered from COVID-19 were included in the dataset. Here is what the overall study found, with its caveats: Clinical and demographic metadata were provided uncurated, with the amount varying by source and participant.

Based on the germline V gene, the CDR1 and CDR2 sequences are SGHRS and YFSETQ. Reading from cysteine to phenylalanine, the CDR3 counts 15 amino acids. Left in the record is the CDR3 DNA by itself, 45 bases read in frame from the first base. V drops 2 bases and J drops 0 bases, leaving 10 bases in between. TCRbeta CDR3 regions were amplified from genomic DNA by means of the immunoSEQ Assay, a bias-controlled multiplex PCR. Turning to the authors' computational methods: The number of nucleated cells in each sample was estimated by amplification of reference gene primers within the assay. Sequence reads were collapsed and filtered to measure the absolute abundance of every unique TCRbeta CDR3 rearrangement. For each sample, productive Simpson clonality was calculated as the square root of Simpson's diversity index across productive rearrangements. The clones in this table, taken by TCRdb from immuneACCESS, are in-frame only. Not every clone is retained; where verified, under half of the shortfall comes from an unresolved V gene, and the cause of the rest is unknown. V and J calls plus clone size are reproduced from that table; the DNA served to infer D and trimming. This sample comprises some 220,000 clones, under 90% of them detected only once. Clones ranked in the top ten supply roughly 5% of the sample.

In this chain, TRBV5-1 is recombined with TRBJ2-3; no confident D gene assignment can be made. Sequencing was done on a sample of peripheral blood. The receptor was derived from a woman aged 55 to 70 who had recovered from COVID-19. CDR3 region: CASSFGSASTDTQYF. The bases read TGCGCCAGCAGCTTCGGGTCCGCTAGCACAGATACGCAGTATTTT.